Following are 20 T cell receptor beta chains from one sample sequenced in a study of CD8 T cells in ankylosing spondylitis. TCRdb reprocessed the 5' RACE reads via MiXCR and lists one record per CDR3 protein. The data show around 28,000 distinct CDR3 sequences, 30% seen once. Sequencing input: synovial fluid, either unsorted or a sorted T cell fraction (not recorded which). These receptors all stem from a male donor with ankylosing spondylitis.

The table lists this clonotype with many counts. V is TRBV14 and J is TRBJ1-1; unclear D gene. Germline V lookup: CDR1 SGHDN, CDR2 FVKESK. The CDR3 consists of 13 residues. The V gene lost 4 bases and the J gene lost 5 bases, with 11 bases spanning the gap. CDR3 loop: CASSPSSGTEAFF. CDR3 coding DNA: TGTGCCAGCAGCCCCTCATCTGGTACTGAAGCTTTCTTT.

This chain joins TRBV2 and TRBJ2-1; D possibly corresponds to TRBD1 (5 bases). The V gene lost 5 bases and the J gene lost 8 bases, with 22 bases spanning the gap. This CDR3 region has 16 residues. The germline V gene has CDR1 SNHLY and CDR2 FYNNEI. In nucleotides, the CDR3 is TGTGCCAGCAGTACTATAACAGGCCTTTCCCCCCATGAGCAGTTCTTC. Amino acid sequence: CASSTITGLSPHEQFF.

The sample holds a few counts of this clonotype. The chain links TRBV6-1 to TRBJ2-3, with D maybe TRBD2 (6 bases). Germline V gives CDR1 MNHNS, CDR2 SASEGT. This CDR3 has 18 amino acids. The V gene lost 3 bases and the J gene lost 0 bases, with 19 bases spanning the gap. CDR3 region: CASSEEFGGDLSTDTQYF. The DNA for the CDR3 is TGTGCCAGCAGTGAGGAATTTGGAGGGGATCTAAGCACAGATACGCAGTATTTT.

The rearrangement joins TRBV21-1 to TRBJ2-7. TRBV21-1 is an annotated pseudogene. The CDR3 runs 14 residues. In nucleotides, the CDR3 is TGTGCCAGCAGCAAAGGACAGGGGGTCCACGAGCAGTACTTC. It is translated as CASSKGQGVHEQYF.

The rearrangement uses TRBV11-2 and TRBJ2-1; weak D call: TRBD1 (6 bases). V was shortened by 2 bases and J by 9 bases, with 17 bases between the two germline ends. There are 15 residues in the CDR3. CDR1 SGHAT and CDR2 FQNNGV come from the germline V gene. The CDR3 region is CASSLSATGFSEQFF. CDR3 DNA sequence: TGTGCCAGCAGCTTAAGCGCTACAGGGTTTAGTGAGCAGTTCTTC.

A few counts support this clonotype. V is TRBV3-1 and J is TRBJ2-7, with a possible D match to TRBD1 (7 bases). The germline CDR1 and CDR2 sequences are LGHDT and YNNKEL (reference sequence). CDR3 length: 15 residues. Trimming stripped 4 bases from V and 3 bases from J, with 16 bases between. CDR3 in DNA: TGTGCCAGCAGCCCGCTAACAGGGGAGGTCTACGAGCAGTACTTC. Translation gives CASSPLTGEVYEQYF.

The chain employs TRBV11-3 and TRBJ1-1; no clear D gene. Trimming cost V 1 base and J 8 bases, with 8 bases left between them. CDR1 is SGHNT, CDR2 YENEEA, per germline. This CDR3 comprises 12 residues. The CDR3 sequence is CASSLGRVEAFF. CDR3 coding DNA: TGTGCCAGCAGCTTAGGGAGAGTAGAAGCTTTCTTT. The entire variable domain, with the rest obtained from reference TRBV11-3 and TRBJ1-1, is as follows: EAGVVQSPRYKIIEKKQPVAFWCNPISGHNTLYWYLQNLGQGPELLIRYENEEAVDDSQLPKDRFSAERLKGVDSTLKIQPAELGDSAVYLCASSLGRVEAFFGQGTRLTVV.

In this sample, this clonotype turned up many times. The J gene is TRBJ2-6, the V gene TRBV19; D is perhaps TRBD1 or TRBD2 (5 bases each). Germline V gene sequence: CDR1 LNHDA, CDR2 SQIVND (reference sequence). This CDR3 contains 16 residues. Trimming cost V 7 bases and J 1 base, with 14 bases left between them. CDR3 sequence: CASTWGRLSGANVLTF. CDR3 nucleotide sequence: TGTGCCAGTACTTGGGGGAGACTTTCTGGGGCCAACGTCCTGACTTTC.

This rearrangement joins TRBV7-7 to TRBJ1-5; a weak D match, TRBD1 (6 bases). With 3 bases removed from V and 5 bases from J, the gap between germline ends came to 17 bases. Germline CDR1 reads SSHAT; CDR2 reads FNYEAQ (reference sequence). The CDR3 runs 16 residues. CDR3 loop: CASSLWAGDRDQPQHF. DNA for the CDR3: TGTGCCAGCAGCTTGTGGGCAGGGGATAGGGATCAGCCCCAGCATTTT. The full variable domain, its missing parts supplied by reference TRBV7-7 and TRBJ1-5, is GAGVSQSPRYKVTKRGQDVTLRCDPISSHATLYWYQQALGQGPEFLTYFNYEAQPDKSGLPSDRFSAERPEGSISTLTIQRTEQRDSAMYRCASSLWAGDRDQPQHFGDGTRLSIL.

There are many counts of this clonotype. The CDR3 here is CSVVPGLTRNHNEQFF. In DNA, the CDR3 is TGCAGCGTTGTCCCGGGACTAACACGAAACCACAATGAGCAGTTCTTC. The chain employs TRBV29-1 and TRBJ2-1, with 7 positions matching TRBD2. CDR3 size: 16 residues. Germline lookup yields CDR1 SQVTM and CDR2 ANQGSEA. The junction had 14 bases not matched to a gene; V was cut back by 4 bases and J by 5 bases.

The chain combines TRBV7-8 with TRBJ2-2, with 11 bases aligning to TRBD2. Per the germline V gene, CDR1 is SGHVS and CDR2 is FQNEAQ. CDR3 size: 17 residues. V gave up 5 bases and J gave up 1 base; unmatched junction bases: 6. The CDR3: CASSQLGTSGNTGELFF. The DNA of the CDR3 is TGTGCCAGCAGCCAACTCGGGACTAGCGGGAACACCGGGGAGCTGTTTTTT. The full variable domain, its missing parts supplied by reference TRBV7-8 and TRBJ2-2, is GAGVSQSPRYKVAKRGQDVALRCDPISGHVSLFWYQQALGQGPEFLTYFQNEAQLDKSGLPSDRFFAERPEGSVSTLKIQRTQQEDSAVYLCASSQLGTSGNTGELFFGEGSRLTVL.

V and J are TRBV27 and TRBJ2-1, with TRBD2 matching over 8 bases. This CDR3 has 13 residues. In germline, CDR1 is MNHEY, CDR2 SMNVEV (reference sequence). V was pared by 6 bases and J by 8 bases, with 6 bases of the junction left unmatched. CDR3 coding DNA: TGTGCCAGCAGACCGGGAGGGTACTATGAGCAGTTCTTC. It codes for CASRPGGYYEQFF.

The chain couples TRBV5-5 to TRBJ1-5, with TRBD1 matching over 7 bases. CDR1 is SGHKS and CDR2 is YYEKEE in the germline V gene (reference sequence). The J segment lost 1 base and the V segment lost 0 bases, leaving 10 bases of the junction unmatched. The CDR3 extends over 18 amino acids. This CDR3 reads CASSLGWGTAGSNQPQHF. DNA of the CDR3: TGTGCCAGCAGCTTGGGATGGGGGACAGCGGGGAGCAATCAGCCCCAGCATTTT.

This clonotype was found a few times. The chain has TRBV5-4 and TRBJ1-6, with a possible D match to TRBD1 (5 bases). V was cut by 0 bases and J by 10 bases, with 14 bases left in between. The CDR3 contains 15 residues. Germline V gene sequence: CDR1 SGHNT, CDR2 YYREEE (reference sequence). In DNA form, the CDR3 reads TGTGCCAGCAGCTTGGACGGCAGGGTGGTATCACCCCTCCACTTT. This gives the protein CASSLDGRVVSPLHF.

As for this clonotype: This could be a read error, since a much larger clone is one nucleotide away. The chain has TRBV29-1 and TRBJ1-2, with D possibly TRBD1 on 5 matching bases. The CDR3 is 14 residues long. Germline CDR1 SQVTM, CDR2 ANQGSEA. The CDR3, as DNA: TGCAGCGTCCCTGACAGTCCGCCGGTCTATGGCTACGCCTTC. It specifies CSVPDSPPVYGYAF. The variable domain in full, with the rest retrieved from reference TRBV29-1 and TRBJ1-2, is SAVISQKPSRDICQRGTSLTIQCQVDSQVTMMFWYRQQPGQSLTLIATANQGSEATYESGFVIDKFPISRPNLTFSTLTVSNMSPEDSSIYLCSVPDSPPVYGYAFGSGTRLTVV.

This sequence joins TRBV2 and TRBJ2-2, with D possibly being TRBD1 (6 bases). The CDR3 runs 11 residues. Germline V gene sequence: CDR1 SNHLY, CDR2 FYNNEI. V was pared by 9 bases and J by 5 bases, with 7 bases between. The CDR3 DNA is TGTGCCAGTCAGGGGACCGGGGAGCTGTTTTTT. It codes for CASQGTGELFF. Full variable domain (missing parts from reference TRBV2 and TRBJ2-2): EPEVTQTPSHQVTQMGQEVILRCVPISNHLYFYWYRQILGQKVEFLVSFYNNEISEKSEIFDDQFSVERPDGSNFTLKIRSTKLEDSAMYFCASQGTGELFFGEGSRLTVL.

This rearrangement joins TRBV10-3 to TRBJ1-2; no clear D. CDR1 is ENHRY, CDR2 SYGVKD, per germline. There are 12 residues in the CDR3. Between the trimmed V and J ends, which lost 3 bases and 3 bases, there was a span of 5 bases. The CDR3 spells CAISDTYYGYTF. CDR3 DNA: TGTGCCATCAGTGACACATACTATGGCTACACCTTC.

This clonotype was recorded at least ten times. The chain recombines TRBV7-6 with TRBJ2-1; 12 bases map to TRBD2. This CDR3 has 16 residues. CDR1 and CDR2 (germline): SGHVS, FNYEAQ. Trimming at V came to 0 bases and at J to 6 bases, leaving 3 bases not matched to a gene. CDR3: CASSLATSGSRNEQFF. The CDR3 DNA sequence: TGTGCCAGCAGCTTAGCGACTAGCGGGAGTCGCAATGAGCAGTTCTTC.

V usage is TRBV9 and J usage is TRBJ2-1, with a possible D match to TRBD2 (6 bases). Per the germline V gene, CDR1 is SGDLS and CDR2 is YYNGEE. V was cut by 6 bases and J by 9 bases, with 13 bases left in between. The CDR3 loop spans 12 amino acids. The CDR3 bases are TGTGCCAGCACCCGATCCGGGGGTGAGCAGTTCTTC. It translates to CASTRSGGEQFF. Complete variable domain (other parts from reference TRBV9 and TRBJ2-1): DSGVTQTPKHLITATGQRVTLRCSPRSGDLSVYWYQQSLDQGLQFLIQYYNGEERAKGNILERFSAQQFPDLHSELNLSSLELGDSALYFCASTRSGGEQFFGPGTRLTVL.

The chain is built from TRBV14 and TRBJ2-5, with D unresolved. The V end lost 4 bases, the J end lost 0 bases, and 9 bases lay between the germline ends. The CDR3 extends over 14 amino acids. Germline CDR1 SGHDN, CDR2 FVKESK. CDR3 in DNA: TGTGCCAGCAGCCGCTCCGGGTACCAAGAGACCCAGTACTTC. Its protein is CASSRSGYQETQYF.